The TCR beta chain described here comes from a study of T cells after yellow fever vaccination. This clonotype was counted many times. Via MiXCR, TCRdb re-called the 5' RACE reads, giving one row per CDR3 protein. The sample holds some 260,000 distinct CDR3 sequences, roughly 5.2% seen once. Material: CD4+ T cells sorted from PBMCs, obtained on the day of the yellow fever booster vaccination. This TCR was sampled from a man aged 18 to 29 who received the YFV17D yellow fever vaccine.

The CDR3 sequence is CASSLVVGGATDTQYF. The DNA of the CDR3 is TGTGCCAGCAGCTTAGTAGTCGGGGGGGCCACAGATACGCAGTATTTT. This chain links TRBV11-2 with TRBJ2-3, with 8 bases aligning to TRBD2. The CDR3 is made up of 16 amino acids. From germline, CDR1 is SGHAT and CDR2 FQNNGV. Trimming took 1 base from V and 2 from J; bases not matched to a gene: 5. Variable domain in full (rest from reference TRBV11-2 and TRBJ2-3): EAGVAQSPRYKIIEKRQSVAFWCNPISGHATLYWYQQILGQGPKLLIQFQNNGVVDDSQLPKDRFSAERLKGVDSTLKIQPAKLEDSAVYLCASSLVVGGATDTQYFGPGTRLTVL.